A selection of T cell receptor beta chains follows, all from one sample in a study of CD8 T cells in ankylosing spondylitis. TCRdb reprocessed the 5' RACE reads via MiXCR and lists one record per CDR3 protein. Among about 400,000 distinct CDR3 sequences, roughly 20% were seen once, and the ten largest hold roughly 13%. Sequenced sample: blood, either unsorted or a sorted T cell fraction (not recorded which). The origin of the receptors is a male donor with ankylosing spondylitis or in good health (not recorded which). CDR3s include the opening cysteine and the closing phenylalanine or tryptophan. The D gene is left open where the match is weak. Rows may omit the clone size; those that give it use once, few, many or a size class.

d_gene	v_gene	abundance	j_gene	CDR3nt	CDR3aa
.	TRBV11-2	.	TRBJ2-5	TGTGCCAGCAGCTTAAAGGGTTACGGCCCCCTTGAGACCCAGTACTTC	CASSLKGYGPLETQYF
.	TRBV12-3/TRBV12-4	.	TRBJ2-1	TGTGCCAGCAGTTTCGAGGGATTTAACAATGAGCAGTTCTTC	CASSFEGFNNEQFF
TRBD1	TRBV9	.	TRBJ2-3	TGTGCCAGCAGCATCTGGACAGGGGTAACAGATACGCAGTATTTT	CASSIWTGVTDTQYF
.	TRBV21-1	.	TRBJ1-1	TGTGCCAGCAGCACTGAGGGGGACAGGGTCACTGAAGCTTTCTTT	CASSTEGDRVTEAFF
.	TRBV28	few	TRBJ2-6	TGTGCCAGCAGTTCTACAGGGAGTACCTCTGGGGCCAACGTCCTGACTTTC	CASSSTGSTSGANVLTF
TRBD2	TRBV20-1	few	TRBJ2-1	TGCAGTGCTAGAGATAGTGAGCGGGGGGCGTTCTACAATGAGCAGTTCTTC	CSARDSERGAFYNEQFF
TRBD2	TRBV7-8	.	TRBJ2-3	TGTGCCAGCAGGCCAGAGAGCGGGAACACAGATACGCAGTATTTT	CASRPESGNTDTQYF
.	TRBV21-1	.	TRBJ2-7	TGTGCCAGCAGCTCCTTGGGACTAGCGGGGGGATCCTACGAGCAGTACTTC	CASSSLGLAGGSYEQYF
.	TRBV15	.	TRBJ1-5	TGTGCCACCAGCAGAGATCGGGGGATAAGCAATCAGCCCCAGCATTTT	CATSRDRGISNQPQHF
.	TRBV20-1	.	TRBJ2-3	TGCAGTGCTAGAGATCAAGGGCAAAGCACAGATACGCAGTATTTT	CSARDQGQSTDTQYF
TRBD2	TRBV6-5	.	TRBJ2-1	TGTGCCAGCAGTACCTCGGGGGGAGATGAGCAGTTCTTC	CASSTSGGDEQFF
TRBD2	TRBV6-5	.	TRBJ2-1	TGTGCCAGCAGTTACTCAGCGGGGGGGCGCTCCTACAATGGGCAGTTCTTC	CASSYSAGGRSYNGQFF
.	TRBV3-1	few	TRBJ1-2	TGTGCCAGCAGCCAACCCTCCCCCGCATATGGCTACACCTTC	CASSQPSPAYGYTF
TRBD1	TRBV5-1	.	TRBJ1-1	TGCGCCAGCAGCTCAGGGGGCCCGAACACTGAAGCTTTCTTT	CASSSGGPNTEAFF
.	TRBV10-3	few	TRBJ2-5	TGTGCCATCGAGAAGGGACAAGAGACCCAGTACTTC	CAIEKGQETQYF
TRBD2	TRBV11-2	few	TRBJ2-3	TGTGCCAGCAGCTTATTTCGGGGGGGGAGCACAGATACGCAGTATTTT	CASSLFRGGSTDTQYF
TRBD2	TRBV27	few	TRBJ2-1	TGTGCCAGCAGCCAGAGGACTAGCGACGATGAGCAGTTCTTC	CASSQRTSDDEQFF
TRBD2	TRBV28	.	TRBJ2-7	TGTGCCAGCACCCGGGGGGTGGGGAGCTCCTACGAGCAGTACTTC	CASTRGVGSSYEQYF
TRBD2	TRBV4-2	.	TRBJ2-7	TGTGCCAGCAGCCAAGGGGCGGGGGGCCCCTACGAGCAGTACTTC	CASSQGAGGPYEQYF
.	TRBV2	few	TRBJ1-1	TGTGCCAGCACTACCGGGACCTTGAACACTGAAGCTTTCTTT	CASTTGTLNTEAFF
.	TRBV20-1	.	TRBJ2-1	TGCAGTGCTAGAGATAGAGAAATACCCCTCTATGAGCAGTTCTTC	CSARDREIPLYEQFF
.	TRBV15	few	TRBJ2-7	TGTGCCACCAGCAGAGGAGTAAGCGAGCAGTACTTC	CATSRGVSEQYF
.	TRBV29-1	.	TRBJ2-7	TGCAGCGTTGTTGGGGGAAACGAGCAGTACTTC	CSVVGGNEQYF
.	TRBV10-1	.	TRBJ1-6	TGCGCCAGCAGTCCGGGACACCAAAATTCACCCCTCCACTTT	CASSPGHQNSPLHF
.	TRBV12-3/TRBV12-4	.	TRBJ2-2	TGTGCCAGCAGTTTGCCAGGGTTGGGCACCACCGGGGAGCTGTTTTTT	CASSLPGLGTTGELFF
.	TRBV12-3/TRBV12-4	.	TRBJ2-5	TGTGCCAGCAGCCATCTAGGGGGTGATGCACGAGAGACCCAGTACTTC	CASSHLGGDARETQYF
.	TRBV20-1	.	TRBJ2-7	TGCAGTTCAGGGATACACGAGCAGTACTTC	CSSGIHEQYF
.	TRBV12-3/TRBV12-4	.	TRBJ2-7	TGTGCCAGCAGTTTAGCGCTACCGGGAACCTACGAGCAGTACTTC	CASSLALPGTYEQYF
.	TRBV12-3/TRBV12-4	.	TRBJ2-1	TGTGCCAGCAGGACGGACGGGGGTACGAGCAATGAGCAGTTCTTC	CASRTDGGTSNEQFF
.	TRBV12-3/TRBV12-4	.	TRBJ2-7	TGTGCCAGCAGTTTCGGGACTTTAGGCTACGAGCAGTACTTC	CASSFGTLGYEQYF
.	TRBV4-2	.	TRBJ2-3	TGTGCCAGCAGCCAAGATCGGCTCGATAGGGGAGATACGCAGTATTTT	CASSQDRLDRGDTQYF